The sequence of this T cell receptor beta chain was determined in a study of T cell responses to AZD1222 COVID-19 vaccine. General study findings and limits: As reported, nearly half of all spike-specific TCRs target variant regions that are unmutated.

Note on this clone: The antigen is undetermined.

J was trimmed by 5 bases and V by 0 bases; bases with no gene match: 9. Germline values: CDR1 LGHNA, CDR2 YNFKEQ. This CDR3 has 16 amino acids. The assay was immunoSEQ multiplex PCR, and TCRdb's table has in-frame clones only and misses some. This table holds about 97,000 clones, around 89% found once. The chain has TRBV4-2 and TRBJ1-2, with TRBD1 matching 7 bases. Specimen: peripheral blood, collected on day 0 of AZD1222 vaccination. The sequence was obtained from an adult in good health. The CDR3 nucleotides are TGTGCCAGCAGCCAAGATGACGACAGGGCCCTGTATGGCTACACCTTC. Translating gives CASSQDDDRALYGYTF.